This T cell receptor delta chain was retrieved from a study of gamma-delta T cells after stem cell transplantation. TCRdb repeated clone calling on the RT-PCR reads with CATT. Found here are fewer than 2,000 delta-chain clones, over 0.3% of them singletons; the top ten hold about a fifth. This CDR3 contains 19 residues. The germline CDR1 and CDR2 sequences are GEAIGNYY and EKD. J was trimmed by 2 bases and V by 2 bases; bases with no gene match: 14. V and J are TRDV2 and TRDJ1; 12 bases fit TRDD3. The sequencing input was gamma-delta T cells. The receptor was isolated from a human donor. It is not recorded whose cells these are; they may come from a transplant donor. Here the CDR3 reads CACDSLNWGIHVSTDKLIF. CDR3 in DNA: TGTGCCTGTGACAGCCTCAACTGGGGGATACACGTGAGTACCGATAAACTCATCTTT.